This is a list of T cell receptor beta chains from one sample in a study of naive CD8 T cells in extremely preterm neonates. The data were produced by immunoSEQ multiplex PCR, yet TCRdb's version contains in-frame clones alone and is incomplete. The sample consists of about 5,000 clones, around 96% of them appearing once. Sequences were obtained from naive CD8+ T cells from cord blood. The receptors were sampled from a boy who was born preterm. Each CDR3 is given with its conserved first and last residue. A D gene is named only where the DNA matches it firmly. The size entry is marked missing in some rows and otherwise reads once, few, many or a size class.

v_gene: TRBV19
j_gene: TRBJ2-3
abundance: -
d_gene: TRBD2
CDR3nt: TGTGCCAGTAGTATAGCTAGCGGGAGCACAGATACGCAGTATTTT
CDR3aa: CASSIASGSTDTQYF

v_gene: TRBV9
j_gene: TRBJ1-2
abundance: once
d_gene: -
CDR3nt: TGTGCCAGCAGCGACAGGGATGGCTACACCTTC
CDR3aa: CASSDRDGYTF

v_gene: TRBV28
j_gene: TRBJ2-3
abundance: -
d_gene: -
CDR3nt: TGTGCCAGCAGTTTACCACTTAGGTTCACAGATACGCAGTATTTT
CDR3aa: CASSLPLRFTDTQYF

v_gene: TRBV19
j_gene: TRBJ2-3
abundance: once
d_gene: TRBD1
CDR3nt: TGTGCCAGTAGTCCGGGGACAGTCACAGATACGCAGTATTTT
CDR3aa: CASSPGTVTDTQYF

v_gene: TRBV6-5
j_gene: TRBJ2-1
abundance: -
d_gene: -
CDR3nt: TGTGCCAGCAGTTGGGACTACAATGAGCAGTTCTTC
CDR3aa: CASSWDYNEQFF

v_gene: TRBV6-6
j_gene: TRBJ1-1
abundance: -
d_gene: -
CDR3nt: TGTGCCAGCAGTTACCCAGGGGCGATTGAAGCTTTCTTT
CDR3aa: CASSYPGAIEAFF

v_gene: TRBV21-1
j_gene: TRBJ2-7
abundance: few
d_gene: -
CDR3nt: TGTGCCAGCAGCACGGCTAGCGCGCCATACGAGCAGTACTTC
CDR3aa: CASSTASAPYEQYF

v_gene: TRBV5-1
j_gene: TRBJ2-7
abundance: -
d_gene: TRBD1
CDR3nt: TGCGCCAGCAGCACAGGGGACTCCTACGAGCAGTACTTC
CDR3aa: CASSTGDSYEQYF

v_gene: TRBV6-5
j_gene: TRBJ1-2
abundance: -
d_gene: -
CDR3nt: TGTGCCAGCTCCATCGGCACGCACTATGGCTACACCTTC
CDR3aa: CASSIGTHYGYTF

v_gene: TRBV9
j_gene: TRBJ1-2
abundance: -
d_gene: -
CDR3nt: TGTGCCAGCAGCCCCCAGGTATCCGAGGAGGCCTTC
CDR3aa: CASSPQVSEEAF

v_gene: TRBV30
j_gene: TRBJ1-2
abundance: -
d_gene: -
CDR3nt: TGTGCCTGTGGTTTTATCGCCGTCTATGGCTACACCTTC
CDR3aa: CACGFIAVYGYTF

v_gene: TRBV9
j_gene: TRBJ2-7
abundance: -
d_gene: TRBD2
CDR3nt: TGTGCCAGCAGCCCCCCCGGCGGGAGTTCCTCCTACGAGCAGTACTTC
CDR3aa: CASSPPGGSSSYEQYF

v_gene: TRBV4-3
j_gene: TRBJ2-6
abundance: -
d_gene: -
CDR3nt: TGCGCCAGCAGCCCCTCTGGGGCCAACGTCCTGACTTTC
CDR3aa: CASSPSGANVLTF

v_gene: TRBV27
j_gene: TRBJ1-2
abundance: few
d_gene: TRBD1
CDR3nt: TGTGCCAGCAGTTCAGGGGGCTATGGCTACACCTTC
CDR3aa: CASSSGGYGYTF

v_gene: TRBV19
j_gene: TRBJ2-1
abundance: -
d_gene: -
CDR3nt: TGTGCCAGTAGTATCCTTGACAATGAGCAGTTCTTC
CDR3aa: CASSILDNEQFF

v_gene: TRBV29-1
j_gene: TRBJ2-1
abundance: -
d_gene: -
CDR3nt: TGCAGCGTTGAACTGCACTTCTCCTACAATGAGCAGTTCTTC
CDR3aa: CSVELHFSYNEQFF

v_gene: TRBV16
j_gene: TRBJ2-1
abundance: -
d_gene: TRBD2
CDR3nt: TGTGCCAGCAGCCAGGGGACTAGATACAATGAGCAGTTCTTC
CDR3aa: CASSQGTRYNEQFF

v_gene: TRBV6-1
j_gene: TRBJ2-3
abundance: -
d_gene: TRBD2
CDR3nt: TGTGCCAGCCCGGGACTAGCGGGAAGCACAGATACGCAGTATTTT
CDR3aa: CASPGLAGSTDTQYF

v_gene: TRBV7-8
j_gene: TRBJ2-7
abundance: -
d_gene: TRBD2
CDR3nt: TGTGCCAGCAGCCCGGGACTAGCGGGATACGAGCAGTACTTC
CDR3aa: CASSPGLAGYEQYF

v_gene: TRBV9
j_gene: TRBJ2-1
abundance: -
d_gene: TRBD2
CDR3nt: TGTGCCAGCAGCGAGTGGGGGACTAGCGGCCCATACAATGAGCAGTTCTTC
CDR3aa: CASSEWGTSGPYNEQFF

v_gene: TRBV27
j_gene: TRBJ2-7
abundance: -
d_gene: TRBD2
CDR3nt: TGTGCCAGCAGTACTAGCGGGAGCTCCTACGAGCAGTACTTC
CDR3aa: CASSTSGSSYEQYF

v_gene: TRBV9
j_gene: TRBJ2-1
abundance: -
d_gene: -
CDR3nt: TGTGCCAGCAGCGCCCAGACTTTTTACAATGAGCAGTTCTTC
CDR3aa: CASSAQTFYNEQFF

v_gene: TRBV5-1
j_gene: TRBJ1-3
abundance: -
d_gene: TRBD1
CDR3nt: TGCGCCAGCAGCCCTTTGGGACAGGGAGCGGGAAACACCATATATTTT
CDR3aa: CASSPLGQGAGNTIYF

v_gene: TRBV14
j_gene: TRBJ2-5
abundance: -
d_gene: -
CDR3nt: TGTGCCAGCAGCCAAGGACAGTACCAAGAGACCCAGTACTTC
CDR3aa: CASSQGQYQETQYF

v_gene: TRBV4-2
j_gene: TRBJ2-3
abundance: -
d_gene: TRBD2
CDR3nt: TGTGCCAGCAGCTCTCGACTAGCGGGAGGCACAGATACGCAGTATTTT
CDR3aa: CASSSRLAGGTDTQYF

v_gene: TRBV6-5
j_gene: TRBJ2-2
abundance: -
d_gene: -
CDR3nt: TGTGCCAGCAGTTACAACACCGGGGAGCTGTTTTTT
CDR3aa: CASSYNTGELFF

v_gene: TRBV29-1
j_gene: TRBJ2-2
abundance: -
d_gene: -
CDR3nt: TGCAGCGTTGAAGGAATACGTGGGAGGAACACCGGGGAGCTGTTTTTT
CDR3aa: CSVEGIRGRNTGELFF

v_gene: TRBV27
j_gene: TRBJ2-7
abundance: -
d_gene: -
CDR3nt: TGTGCCAGCAGTTCGACCTACGAGCAGTACTTC
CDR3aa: CASSSTYEQYF

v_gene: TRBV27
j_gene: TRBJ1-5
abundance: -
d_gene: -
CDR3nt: TGTGCCAGCAGTCCACACAGGCCCAATCAGCCCCAGCATTTT
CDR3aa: CASSPHRPNQPQHF

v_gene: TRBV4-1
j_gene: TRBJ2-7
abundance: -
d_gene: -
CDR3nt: TGCGCCAGCAGCCAAGAGGGGGGAGATATAGGCTACGAGCAGTACTTC
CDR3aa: CASSQEGGDIGYEQYF

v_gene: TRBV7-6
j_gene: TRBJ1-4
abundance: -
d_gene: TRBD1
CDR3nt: TGTGCCAGCAGCTTGGGAGGGGGACAGGGTGAAAAACTGTTTTTT
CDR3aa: CASSLGGGQGEKLFF

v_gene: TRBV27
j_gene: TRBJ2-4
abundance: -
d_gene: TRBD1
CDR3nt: TGTGCCAGCAGTTTGACAGGGGCCAAAAACATTCAGTACTTC
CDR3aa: CASSLTGAKNIQYF

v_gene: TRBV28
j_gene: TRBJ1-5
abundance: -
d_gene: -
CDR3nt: TGTGCCAGCAGTTACAGTTATAGCAATCAGCCCCAGCATTTT
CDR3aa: CASSYSYSNQPQHF

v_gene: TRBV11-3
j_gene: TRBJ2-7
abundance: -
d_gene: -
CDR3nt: TGTGCCAGCAGCTTAGACAACTCCTACGAGCAGTACTTC
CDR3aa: CASSLDNSYEQYF

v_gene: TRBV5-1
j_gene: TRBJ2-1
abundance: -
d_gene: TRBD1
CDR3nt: TGCGCCAGCAGCTTGAGGACAGGGAATGAGCAGTTCTTC
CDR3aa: CASSLRTGNEQFF

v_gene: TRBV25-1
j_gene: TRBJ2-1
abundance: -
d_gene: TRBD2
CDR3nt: TGTGCCAGCACCAGGACTAGCGGGGGAAACAATGAGCAGTTCTTC
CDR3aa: CASTRTSGGNNEQFF

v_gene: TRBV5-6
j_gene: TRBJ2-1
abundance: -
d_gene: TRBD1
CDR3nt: TGTGCCAGCAGCCCCGGGACAGGGGGCTACAATGAGCAGTTCTTC
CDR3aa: CASSPGTGGYNEQFF

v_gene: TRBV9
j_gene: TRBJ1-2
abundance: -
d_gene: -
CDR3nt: TGTGCCAGCAGCGGGGGCAACTATGGCTACACCTTC
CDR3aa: CASSGGNYGYTF

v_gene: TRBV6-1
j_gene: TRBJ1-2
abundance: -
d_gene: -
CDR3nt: TGTGCCAGCAGTGAGGACTATGGCTACACCTTC
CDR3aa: CASSEDYGYTF